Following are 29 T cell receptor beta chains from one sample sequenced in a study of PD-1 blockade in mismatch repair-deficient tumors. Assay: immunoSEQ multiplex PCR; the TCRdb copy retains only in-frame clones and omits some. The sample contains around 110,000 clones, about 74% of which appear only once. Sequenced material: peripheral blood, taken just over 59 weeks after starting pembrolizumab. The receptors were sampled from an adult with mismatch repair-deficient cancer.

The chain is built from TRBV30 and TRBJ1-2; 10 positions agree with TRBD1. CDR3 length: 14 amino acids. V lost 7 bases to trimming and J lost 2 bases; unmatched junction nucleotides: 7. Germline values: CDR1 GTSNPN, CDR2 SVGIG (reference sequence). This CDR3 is CASRDRGGNYGYTF. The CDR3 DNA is TGTGCCTCCCGGGACAGGGGAGGGAACTATGGCTACACCTTC.

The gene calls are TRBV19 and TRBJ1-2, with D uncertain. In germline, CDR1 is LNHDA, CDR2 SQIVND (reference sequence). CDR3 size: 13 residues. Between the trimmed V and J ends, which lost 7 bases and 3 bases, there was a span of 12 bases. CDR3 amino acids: CASTRTQDYGYTF. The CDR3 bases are TGTGCCAGTACTCGAACCCAGGACTATGGCTACACCTTC.

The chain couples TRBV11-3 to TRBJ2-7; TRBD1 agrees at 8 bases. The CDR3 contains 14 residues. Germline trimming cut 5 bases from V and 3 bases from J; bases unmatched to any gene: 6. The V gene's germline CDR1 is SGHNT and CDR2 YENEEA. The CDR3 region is CASSPGTGDYEQYF. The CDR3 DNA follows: TGTGCCAGCAGCCCCGGGACAGGAGACTACGAGCAGTACTTC.

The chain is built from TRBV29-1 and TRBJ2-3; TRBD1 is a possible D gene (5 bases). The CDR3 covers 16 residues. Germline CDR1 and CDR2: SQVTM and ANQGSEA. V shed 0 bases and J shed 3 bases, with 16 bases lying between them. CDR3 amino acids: CSVEDTGGVVTDTQYF. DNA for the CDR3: TGCAGCGTTGAAGATACAGGTGGGGTCGTGACAGATACGCAGTATTTT.

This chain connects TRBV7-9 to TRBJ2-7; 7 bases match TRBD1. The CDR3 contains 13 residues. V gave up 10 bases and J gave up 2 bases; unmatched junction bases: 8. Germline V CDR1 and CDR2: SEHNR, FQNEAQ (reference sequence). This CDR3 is CATSWDRAYEQYF. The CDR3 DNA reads TGTGCCACTTCTTGGGACAGAGCCTACGAGCAGTACTTC.

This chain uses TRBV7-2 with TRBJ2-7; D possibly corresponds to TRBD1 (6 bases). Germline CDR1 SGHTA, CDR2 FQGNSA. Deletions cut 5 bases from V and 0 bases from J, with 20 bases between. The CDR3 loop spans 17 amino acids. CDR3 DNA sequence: TGTGCCAGCAGCATGGGACCAGGGGTTGCGGGCTCCTACGAGCAGTACTTC. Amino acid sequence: CASSMGPGVAGSYEQYF.

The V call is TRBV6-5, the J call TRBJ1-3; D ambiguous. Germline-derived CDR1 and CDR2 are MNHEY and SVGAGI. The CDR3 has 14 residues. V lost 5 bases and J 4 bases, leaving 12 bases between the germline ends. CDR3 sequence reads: CASSLATAGNTIYF. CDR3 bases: TGTGCCAGCAGTCTCGCAACGGCCGGAAACACCATATATTTT.

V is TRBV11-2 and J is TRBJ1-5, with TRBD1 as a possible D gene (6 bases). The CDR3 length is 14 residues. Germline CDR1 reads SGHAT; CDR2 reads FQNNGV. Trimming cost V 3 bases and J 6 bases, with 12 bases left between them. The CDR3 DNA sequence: TGTGCCAGCAGCTTTAAGACAGGAGTTCAGCCCCAGCATTTT. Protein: CASSFKTGVQPQHF.

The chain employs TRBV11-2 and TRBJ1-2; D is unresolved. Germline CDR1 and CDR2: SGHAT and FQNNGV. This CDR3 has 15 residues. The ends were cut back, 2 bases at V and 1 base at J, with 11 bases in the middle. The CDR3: CASSLRGGGNYGYTF. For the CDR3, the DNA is TGTGCCAGCAGCTTAAGAGGCGGCGGTAACTATGGCTACACCTTC.

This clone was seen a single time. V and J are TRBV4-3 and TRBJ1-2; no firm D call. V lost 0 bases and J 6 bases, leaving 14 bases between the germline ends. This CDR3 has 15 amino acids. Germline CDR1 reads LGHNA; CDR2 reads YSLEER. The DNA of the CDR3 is TGCGCCAGCAGCCAAGATCATTCAGGAGTGAATGGCTACACCTTC. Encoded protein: CASSQDHSGVNGYTF.

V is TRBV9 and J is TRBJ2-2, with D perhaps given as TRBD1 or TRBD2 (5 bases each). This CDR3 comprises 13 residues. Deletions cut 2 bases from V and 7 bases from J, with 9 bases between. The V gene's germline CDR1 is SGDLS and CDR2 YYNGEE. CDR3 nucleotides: TGTGCCAGCAGCGTGCAGGGAGTCGGGGAGCTGTTTTTT. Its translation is CASSVQGVGELFF.

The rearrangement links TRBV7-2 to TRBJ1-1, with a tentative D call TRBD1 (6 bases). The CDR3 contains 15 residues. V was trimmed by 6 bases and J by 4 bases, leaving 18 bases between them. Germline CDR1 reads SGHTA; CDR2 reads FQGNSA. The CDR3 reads CASSKPADSPTEAFF. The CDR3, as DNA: TGTGCCAGCAGTAAACCCGCGGACAGTCCCACTGAAGCTTTCTTT.

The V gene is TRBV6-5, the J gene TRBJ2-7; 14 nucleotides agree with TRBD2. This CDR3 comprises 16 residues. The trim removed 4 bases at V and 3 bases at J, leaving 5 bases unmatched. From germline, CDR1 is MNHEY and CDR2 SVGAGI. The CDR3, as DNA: TGTGCCAGCAGTTCTAGGACTAGCGGGAGGAACTACGAGCAGTACTTC. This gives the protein CASSSRTSGRNYEQYF.

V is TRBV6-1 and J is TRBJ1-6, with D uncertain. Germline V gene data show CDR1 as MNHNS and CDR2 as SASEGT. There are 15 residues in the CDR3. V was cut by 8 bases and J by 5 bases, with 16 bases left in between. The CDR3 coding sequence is TGTGCCAGCGTAGTGAGGGTATGGGATAATTCACCCCTCCACTTT. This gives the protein CASVVRVWDNSPLHF.

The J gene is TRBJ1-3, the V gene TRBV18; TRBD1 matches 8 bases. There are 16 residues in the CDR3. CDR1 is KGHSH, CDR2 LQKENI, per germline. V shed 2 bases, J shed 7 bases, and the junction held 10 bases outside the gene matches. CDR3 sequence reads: CASSPKKDRVENTIYF. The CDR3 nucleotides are TGTGCCAGCTCACCAAAAAAGGACAGGGTGGAGAACACCATATATTTT. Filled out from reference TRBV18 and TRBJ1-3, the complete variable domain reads NAGVMQNPRHLVRRRGQEARLRCSPMKGHSHVYWYRQLPEEGLKFMVYLQKENIIDESGMPKERFSAEFPKEGPSILRIQQVVRGDSAAYFCASSPKKDRVENTIYFGEGSWLTVV.

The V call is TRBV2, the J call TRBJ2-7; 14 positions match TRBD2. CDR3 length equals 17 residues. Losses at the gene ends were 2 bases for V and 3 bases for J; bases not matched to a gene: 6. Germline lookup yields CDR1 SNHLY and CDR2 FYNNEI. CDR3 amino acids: CASSEMGLAGAFYEQYF. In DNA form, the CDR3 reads TGTGCCAGCAGTGAAATGGGACTAGCGGGAGCTTTCTACGAGCAGTACTTC.

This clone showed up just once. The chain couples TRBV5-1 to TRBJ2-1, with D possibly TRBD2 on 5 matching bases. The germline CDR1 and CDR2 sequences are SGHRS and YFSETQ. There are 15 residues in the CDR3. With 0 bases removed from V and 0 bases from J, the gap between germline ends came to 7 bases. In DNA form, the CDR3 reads TGCGCCAGCAGCTTGGGGACTGGCTCCTACAATGAGCAGTTCTTC. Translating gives CASSLGTGSYNEQFF.

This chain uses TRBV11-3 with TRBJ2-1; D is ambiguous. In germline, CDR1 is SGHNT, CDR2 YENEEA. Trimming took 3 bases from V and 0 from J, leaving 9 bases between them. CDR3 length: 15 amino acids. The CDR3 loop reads CASSFLPSSYNEQFF. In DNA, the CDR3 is TGTGCCAGCAGCTTCTTACCAAGCTCCTACAATGAGCAGTTCTTC. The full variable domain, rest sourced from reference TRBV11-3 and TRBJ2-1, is EAGVVQSPRYKIIEKKQPVAFWCNPISGHNTLYWYLQNLGQGPELLIRYENEEAVDDSQLPKDRFSAERLKGVDSTLKIQPAELGDSAVYLCASSFLPSSYNEQFFGPGTRLTVL.

CDR3: CASSLTVNTEAFF. The CDR3, as DNA: TGCGCCAGCAGCTTAACAGTGAACACTGAAGCTTTCTTT. The chain carries TRBV5-1 and TRBJ1-1; D gene uncertain. The germline V gene encodes CDR1 SGHRS and CDR2 YFSETQ. V was trimmed by 2 bases and J by 0 bases, leaving 5 bases between them. This CDR3 spans 13 amino acids.

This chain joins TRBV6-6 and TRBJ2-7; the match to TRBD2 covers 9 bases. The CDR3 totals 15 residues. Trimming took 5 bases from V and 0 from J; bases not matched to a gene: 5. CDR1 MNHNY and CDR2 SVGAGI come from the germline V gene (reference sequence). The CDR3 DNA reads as TGTGCCAGCAGTGATCATAGCGGGAGCTCCTACGAGCAGTACTTC. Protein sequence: CASSDHSGSSYEQYF.

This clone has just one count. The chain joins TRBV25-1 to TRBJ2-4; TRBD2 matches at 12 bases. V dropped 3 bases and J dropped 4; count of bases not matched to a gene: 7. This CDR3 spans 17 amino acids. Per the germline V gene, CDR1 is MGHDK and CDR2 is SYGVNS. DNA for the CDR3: TGTGCCAGCAGTGATACTAGCGGGGGGCCCATTAAAAACATTCAGTACTTC. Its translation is CASSDTSGGPIKNIQYF.

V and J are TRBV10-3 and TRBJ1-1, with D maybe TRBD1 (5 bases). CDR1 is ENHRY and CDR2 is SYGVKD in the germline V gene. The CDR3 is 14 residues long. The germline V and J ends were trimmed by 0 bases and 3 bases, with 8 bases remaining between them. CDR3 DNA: TGTGCCATCAGTGAGTCTGTGGGGGACACTGAAGCTTTCTTT. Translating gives CAISESVGDTEAFF.

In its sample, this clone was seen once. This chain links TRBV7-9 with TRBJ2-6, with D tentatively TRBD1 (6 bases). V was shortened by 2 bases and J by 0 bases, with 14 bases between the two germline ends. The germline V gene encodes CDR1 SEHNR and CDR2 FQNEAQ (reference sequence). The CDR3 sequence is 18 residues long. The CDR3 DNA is TGTGCCAGCAGCTTATATGGGGGCGACAGCTCTGGGGCCAACGTCCTGACTTTC. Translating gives CASSLYGGDSSGANVLTF.

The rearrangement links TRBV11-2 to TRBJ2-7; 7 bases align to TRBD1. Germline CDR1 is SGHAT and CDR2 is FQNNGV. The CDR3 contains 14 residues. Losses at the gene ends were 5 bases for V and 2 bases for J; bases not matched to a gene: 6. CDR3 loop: CASSETGQTYEQYF. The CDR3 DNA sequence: TGTGCCAGCAGCGAAACGGGACAGACCTACGAGCAGTACTTC. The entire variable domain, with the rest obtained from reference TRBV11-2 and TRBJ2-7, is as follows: EAGVAQSPRYKIIEKRQSVAFWCNPISGHATLYWYQQILGQGPKLLIQFQNNGVVDDSQLPKDRFSAERLKGVDSTLKIQPAKLEDSAVYLCASSETGQTYEQYFGPGTRLTVT.

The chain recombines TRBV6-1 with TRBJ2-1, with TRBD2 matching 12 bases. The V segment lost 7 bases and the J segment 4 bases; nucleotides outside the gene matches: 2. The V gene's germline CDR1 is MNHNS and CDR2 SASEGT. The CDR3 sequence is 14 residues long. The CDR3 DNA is TGTGCCAGCAAAGGACTAGCGGGATACAATGAGCAGTTCTTC. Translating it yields CASKGLAGYNEQFF.

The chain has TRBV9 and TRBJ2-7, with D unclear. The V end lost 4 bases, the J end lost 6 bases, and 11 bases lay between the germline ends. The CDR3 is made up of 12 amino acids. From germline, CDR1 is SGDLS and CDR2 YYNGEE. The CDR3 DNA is TGTGCCAGCAGCCAAGGTATAACCGAGCAGTACTTC. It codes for CASSQGITEQYF.

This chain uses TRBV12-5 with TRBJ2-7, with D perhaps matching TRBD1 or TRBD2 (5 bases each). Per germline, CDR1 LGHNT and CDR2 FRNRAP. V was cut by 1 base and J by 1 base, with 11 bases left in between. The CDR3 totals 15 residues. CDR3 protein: CASGLAWDESYEQYF. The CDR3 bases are TGTGCTAGTGGTTTGGCCTGGGACGAATCCTACGAGCAGTACTTC.

The CDR3 DNA is TGCGCCAGCAGCAACCTAGCGGGAGAGGACAATGAGCAGTTCTTC. Translating gives CASSNLAGEDNEQFF. The rearrangement links TRBV5-1 to TRBJ2-1, with TRBD2 matching 10 bases. V was pared by 4 bases and J by 5 bases, with 6 bases of the junction left unmatched. Germline V CDR1 and CDR2: SGHRS, YFSETQ. The CDR3 sequence is 15 residues long.

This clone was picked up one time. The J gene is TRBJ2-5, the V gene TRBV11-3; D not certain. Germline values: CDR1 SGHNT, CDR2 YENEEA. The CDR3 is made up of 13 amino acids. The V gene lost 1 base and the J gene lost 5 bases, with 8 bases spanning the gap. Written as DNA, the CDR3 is TGTGCCAGCAGCTTAGGCTCTCCGGAGACCCAGTACTTC. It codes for CASSLGSPETQYF.